This paragraph covers one T cell receptor beta chain sequence. Its cognate antigen is unknown. This same CDR3 is encoded by further DNA sequences in the sample. PCR primers comprised 60 Vbeta and 13 Jbeta primers. Method: immunoSEQ multiplex PCR; TCRdb's copy keeps in-frame clones and lacks some. Of roughly 190,000 clones listed, 80% to 85% are singletons. This sample was taken from a study of cytomegalovirus exposure and HLA in healthy donors. General study findings and limits: CMV serostatus stood as the only immune exposure information on hand.

CDR1 and CDR2 from the germline V gene are MNHEY and SVGAGI. With 7 bases removed from V and 2 bases from J, the gap between germline ends came to 10 bases. This CDR3 has 13 amino acids. The J gene is TRBJ2-3, the V gene TRBV6-5, with TRBD2 as a possible D gene (6 bases). Material for sequencing was PBMCs. This clonotype was obtained from a man between 35 and 55 years old in good health and CMV-seropositive. DNA for the CDR3: TGTGCCAGCAACACGGGAGTCACAGATACGCAGTATTTT. Translated, it gives CASNTGVTDTQYF.